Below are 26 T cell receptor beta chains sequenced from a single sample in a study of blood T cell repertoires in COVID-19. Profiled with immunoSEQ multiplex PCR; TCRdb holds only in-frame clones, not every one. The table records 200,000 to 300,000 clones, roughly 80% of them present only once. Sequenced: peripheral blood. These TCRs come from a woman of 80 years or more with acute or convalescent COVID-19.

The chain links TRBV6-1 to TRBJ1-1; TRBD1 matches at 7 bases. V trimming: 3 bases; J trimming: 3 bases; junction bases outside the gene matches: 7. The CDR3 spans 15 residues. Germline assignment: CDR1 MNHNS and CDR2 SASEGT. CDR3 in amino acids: CASSDPHRGDTEAFF. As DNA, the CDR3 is TGTGCCAGCAGTGACCCTCACAGGGGAGACACTGAAGCTTTCTTT.

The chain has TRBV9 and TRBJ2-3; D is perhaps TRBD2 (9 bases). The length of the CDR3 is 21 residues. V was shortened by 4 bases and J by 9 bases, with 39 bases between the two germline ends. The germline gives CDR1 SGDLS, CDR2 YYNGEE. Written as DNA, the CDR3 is TGTGCCAGCAGCACCGACCCAGGGGGCGCCGGTAGCGGGGGCCAACCTGGGACGCAGTATTTT. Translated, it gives CASSTDPGGAGSGGQPGTQYF.

CDR3 residues: CATRERSGREKLFF. Written as DNA, the CDR3 is TGTGCCACACGGGAGAGGTCCGGGAGGGAAAAACTGTTTTTT. V and J are TRBV7-8 and TRBJ1-4; D call uncertain. Germline V CDR1 and CDR2: SGHVS, FQNEAQ. The CDR3 totals 14 residues. Trimming cost V 10 bases and J 8 bases, with 20 bases left between them.

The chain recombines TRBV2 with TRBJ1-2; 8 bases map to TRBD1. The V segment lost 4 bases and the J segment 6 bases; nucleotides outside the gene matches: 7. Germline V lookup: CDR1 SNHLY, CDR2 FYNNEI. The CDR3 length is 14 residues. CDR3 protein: CASSVVQGANGYTF. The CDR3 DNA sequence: TGTGCCAGCAGTGTTGTTCAGGGGGCGAATGGCTACACCTTC.

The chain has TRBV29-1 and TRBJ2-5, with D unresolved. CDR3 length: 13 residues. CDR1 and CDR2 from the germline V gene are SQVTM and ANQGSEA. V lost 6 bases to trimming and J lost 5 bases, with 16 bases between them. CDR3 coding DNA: TGCAGCGTGAGACACACGGTGATGGAGACCCAGTACTTC. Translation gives CSVRHTVMETQYF.

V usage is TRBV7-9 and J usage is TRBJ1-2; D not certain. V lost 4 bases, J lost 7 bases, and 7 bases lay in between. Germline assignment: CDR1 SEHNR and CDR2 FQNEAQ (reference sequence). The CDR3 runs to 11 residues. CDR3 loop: CASSSRGGYTF. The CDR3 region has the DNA TGTGCCAGCAGCTCCAGAGGTGGCTACACCTTC.

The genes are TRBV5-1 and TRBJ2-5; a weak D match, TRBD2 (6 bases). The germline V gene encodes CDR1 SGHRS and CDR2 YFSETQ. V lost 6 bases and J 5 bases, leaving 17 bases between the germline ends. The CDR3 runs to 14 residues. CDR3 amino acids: CASTRDSTWETQYF. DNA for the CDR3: TGCGCCAGCACCCGGGACTCAACTTGGGAGACCCAGTACTTC.

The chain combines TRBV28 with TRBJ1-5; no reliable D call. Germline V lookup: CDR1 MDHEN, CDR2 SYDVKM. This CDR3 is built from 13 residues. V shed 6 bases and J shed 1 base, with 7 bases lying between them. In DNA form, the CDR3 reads TGTGCCAGCAGAACGGTGAGCAATCAGCCCCAGCATTTT. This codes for CASRTVSNQPQHF.

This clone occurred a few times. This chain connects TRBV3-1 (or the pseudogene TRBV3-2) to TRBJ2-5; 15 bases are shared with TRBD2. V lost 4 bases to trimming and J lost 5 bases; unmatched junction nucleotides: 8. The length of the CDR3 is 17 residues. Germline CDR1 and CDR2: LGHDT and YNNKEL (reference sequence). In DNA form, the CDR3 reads TGTGCCAGCAGCCCCGGACTAGCGGGGGGGCAAAGGGAGACCCAGTACTTC. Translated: CASSPGLAGGQRETQYF.

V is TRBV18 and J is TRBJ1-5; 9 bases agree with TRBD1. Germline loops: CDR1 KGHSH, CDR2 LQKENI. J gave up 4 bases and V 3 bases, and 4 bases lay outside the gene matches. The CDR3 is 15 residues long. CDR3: CASSPRTGENQPQHF. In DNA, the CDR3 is TGTGCCAGCTCACCTCGGACAGGGGAAAATCAGCCCCAGCATTTT.

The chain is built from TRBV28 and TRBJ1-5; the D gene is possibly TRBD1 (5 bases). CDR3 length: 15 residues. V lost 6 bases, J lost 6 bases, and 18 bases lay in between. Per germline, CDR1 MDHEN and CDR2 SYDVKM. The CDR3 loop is CASSPAGEGIQPQHF. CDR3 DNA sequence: TGTGCCAGCAGCCCCGCGGGGGAGGGGATTCAGCCCCAGCATTTT.

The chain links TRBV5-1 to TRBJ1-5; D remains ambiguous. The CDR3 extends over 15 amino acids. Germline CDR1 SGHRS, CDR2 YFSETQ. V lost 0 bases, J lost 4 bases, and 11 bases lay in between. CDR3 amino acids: CASSLGGGSNQPQHF. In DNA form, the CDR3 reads TGCGCCAGCAGCTTGGGAGGTGGCAGTAATCAGCCCCAGCATTTT.

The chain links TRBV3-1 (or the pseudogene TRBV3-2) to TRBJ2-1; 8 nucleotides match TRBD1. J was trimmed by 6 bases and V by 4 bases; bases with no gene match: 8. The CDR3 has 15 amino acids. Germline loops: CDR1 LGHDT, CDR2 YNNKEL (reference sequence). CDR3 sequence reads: CASSRDRGGSNEQFF. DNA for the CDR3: TGTGCCAGCAGCCGAGACAGGGGTGGGTCCAATGAGCAGTTCTTC.

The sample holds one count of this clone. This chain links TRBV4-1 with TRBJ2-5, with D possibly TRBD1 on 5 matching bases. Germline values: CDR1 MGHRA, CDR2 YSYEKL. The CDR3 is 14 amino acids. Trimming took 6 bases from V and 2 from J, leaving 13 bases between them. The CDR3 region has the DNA TGCGCCAGCAGTTGGGGCACCGAGCAAGAGACCCAGTACTTC. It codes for CASSWGTEQETQYF.

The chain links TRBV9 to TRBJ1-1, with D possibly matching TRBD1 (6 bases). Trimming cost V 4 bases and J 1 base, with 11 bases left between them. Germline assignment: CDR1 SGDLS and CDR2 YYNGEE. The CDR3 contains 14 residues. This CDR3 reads CASSPRTANTEAFF. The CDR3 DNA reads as TGTGCCAGCAGCCCTCGGACAGCGAACACTGAAGCTTTCTTT.

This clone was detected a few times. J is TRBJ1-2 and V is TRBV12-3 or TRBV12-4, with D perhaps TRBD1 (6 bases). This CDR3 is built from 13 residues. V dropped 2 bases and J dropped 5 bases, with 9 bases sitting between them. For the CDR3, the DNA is TGTGCCAGCAGTTTAAGGGGGGGATATGGCTACACCTTC. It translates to CASSLRGGYGYTF.

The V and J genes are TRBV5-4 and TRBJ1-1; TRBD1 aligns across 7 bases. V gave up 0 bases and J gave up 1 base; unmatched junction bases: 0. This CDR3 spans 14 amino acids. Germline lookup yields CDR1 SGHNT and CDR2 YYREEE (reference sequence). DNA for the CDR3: TGTGCCAGCAGCTTGGGGACAGGGAACACTGAAGCTTTCTTT. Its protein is CASSLGTGNTEAFF.

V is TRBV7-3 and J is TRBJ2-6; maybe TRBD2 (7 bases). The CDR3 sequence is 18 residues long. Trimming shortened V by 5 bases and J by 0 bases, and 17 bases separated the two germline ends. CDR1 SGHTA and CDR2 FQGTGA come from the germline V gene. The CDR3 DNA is TGTGCCAGCAGCCCCGGGGGAGGGGGGGGCTCTGGGGCCAACGTCCTGACTTTC. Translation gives CASSPGGGGGSGANVLTF.

In nucleotides, the CDR3 is TGTGCCAGCAGCGCAAGCGGGACTAGGACAGATACGCAGTATTTT. Protein product: CASSASGTRTDTQYF. The chain couples TRBV9 to TRBJ2-3; 8 bases are shared with TRBD2. The length of the CDR3 is 15 residues. V dropped 3 bases and J dropped 3; count of bases not matched to a gene: 6. CDR1 is SGDLS, CDR2 YYNGEE, per germline.

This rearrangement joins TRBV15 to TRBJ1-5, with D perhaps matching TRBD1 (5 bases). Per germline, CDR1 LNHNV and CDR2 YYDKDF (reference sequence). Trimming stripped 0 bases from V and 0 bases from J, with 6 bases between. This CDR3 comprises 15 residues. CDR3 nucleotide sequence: TGTGCCACCAGCAGAGATACAGGTAGCAATCAGCCCCAGCATTTT. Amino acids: CATSRDTGSNQPQHF.

The CDR3 DNA reads as TGTGCCACCAGTGACACGGACAGGGTTGCAGATACGCAGTATTTT. Translated, it gives CATSDTDRVADTQYF. The rearrangement links TRBV24-1 to TRBJ2-3; 8 nucleotides line up with TRBD1. Unmatched junction bases numbered 6, after V lost 4 bases and J lost 4 bases. The germline CDR1 and CDR2 sequences are KGHDR and SFDVKD. The CDR3 loop spans 15 amino acids.

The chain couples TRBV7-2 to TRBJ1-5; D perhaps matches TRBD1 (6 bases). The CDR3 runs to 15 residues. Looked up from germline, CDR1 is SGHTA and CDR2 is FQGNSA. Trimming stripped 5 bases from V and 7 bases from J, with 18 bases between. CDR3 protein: CASSPEGGTRQPQHF. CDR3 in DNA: TGTGCCAGCAGCCCCGAGGGGGGGACGAGACAGCCCCAGCATTTT.

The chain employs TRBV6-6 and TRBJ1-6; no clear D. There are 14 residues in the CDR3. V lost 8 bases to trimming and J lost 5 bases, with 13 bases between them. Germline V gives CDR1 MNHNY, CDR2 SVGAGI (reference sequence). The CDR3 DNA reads TGTGCCAGCGGTGTGAGAGAAAATAATTCACCCCTCCACTTT. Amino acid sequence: CASGVRENNSPLHF.

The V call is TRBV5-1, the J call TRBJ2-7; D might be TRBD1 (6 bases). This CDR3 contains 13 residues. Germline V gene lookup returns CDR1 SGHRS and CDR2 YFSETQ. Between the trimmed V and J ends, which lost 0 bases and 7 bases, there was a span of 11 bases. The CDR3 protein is CASSLGGGREQYF. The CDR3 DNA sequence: TGCGCCAGCAGCTTGGGTGGGGGCCGGGAGCAGTACTTC.

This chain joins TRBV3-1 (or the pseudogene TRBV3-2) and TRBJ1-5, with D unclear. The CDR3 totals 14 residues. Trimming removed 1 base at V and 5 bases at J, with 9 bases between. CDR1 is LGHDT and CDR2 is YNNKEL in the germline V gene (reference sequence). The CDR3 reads CASSQGLRDQPQHF. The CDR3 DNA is TGTGCCAGCAGCCAAGGATTACGGGATCAGCCCCAGCATTTT.

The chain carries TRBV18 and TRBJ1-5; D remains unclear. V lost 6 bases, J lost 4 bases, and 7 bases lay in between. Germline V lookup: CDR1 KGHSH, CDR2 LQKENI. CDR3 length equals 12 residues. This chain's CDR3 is CASSETNQPQHF. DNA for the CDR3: TGTGCCAGCTCCGAAACTAATCAGCCCCAGCATTTT. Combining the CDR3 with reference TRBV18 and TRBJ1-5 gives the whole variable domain NAGVMQNPRHLVRRRGQEARLRCSPMKGHSHVYWYRQLPEEGLKFMVYLQKENIIDESGMPKERFSAEFPKEGPSILRIQQVVRGDSAAYFCASSETNQPQHFGDGTRLSIL.